A selection of T cell receptor beta chains follows, all from one sample in a study of T cell repertoires in cytomegalovirus infection. For these receptors, no antigen is known. Via MiXCR, TCRdb re-called the reads, giving one row per CDR3 protein. The table includes about 700,000 distinct CDR3 sequences, 30% to 40% detected once. The sample was cultured PBMCs, taken from culture after CMV antigen stimulation. These TCRs come from a human donor in good health (CMV status not recorded). Some clones in this sample may be carry-over from other donors' samples. Both conserved end residues are part of each CDR3. D genes are given only for firm matches. The size entry is marked missing in some rows and otherwise reads once, few, many or a size class.

j_call d_call v_call clone_size cdr3_aa cdr3_nt
TRBJ1-2 TRBD1 TRBV7-8 NA CANETGIDYGYTF TGTGCCAACGAGACAGGGATTGATTATGGCTACACCTTC
TRBJ2-5 NA TRBV7-2 NA CASSLGGRMVETQYF TGTGCCAGCAGCTTAGGGGGCAGGATGGTAGAGACCCAGTACTTC
TRBJ1-1 NA TRBV6-2/TRBV6-3 NA CASRPPVRGKAFF TGTGCCAGCAGACCCCCGGTCAGAGGAAAAGCTTTCTTT
TRBJ2-1 NA TRBV7-6 many CASSLGVAPNLYNEQFF TGTGCCAGCAGCTTAGGGGTAGCGCCCAACTTGTACAATGAGCAGTTCTTC
TRBJ1-1 NA TRBV6-1 few CASTLYTEAFF TGTGCCAGCACTCTATACACTGAAGCTTTCTTT
TRBJ1-1 NA TRBV2 NA CASTAEMNTEAFF TGTGCCAGCACGGCAGAGATGAACACTGAAGCTTTCTTT
TRBJ1-2 NA TRBV7-9 NA CASSSPAGVHYGYTF TGTGCCAGCAGCTCACCGGCAGGGGTGCACTATGGCTACACCTTC
TRBJ1-1 TRBD1 TRBV15 NA CATSPGTGTTEAFF TGTGCCACCAGCCCTGGGACAGGGACGACTGAAGCTTTCTTT
TRBJ1-3 NA TRBV12-3/TRBV12-4 few CASSTSMEVSGNTIYF TGTGCCAGCAGTACCTCCATGGAGGTCTCTGGAAACACCATATATTTT
TRBJ1-6 NA TRBV7-8 many CASSSSARGARYSPLHF TGTGCCAGCAGCTCTAGCGCCAGGGGCGCCCGATATTCACCCCTCCACTTT
TRBJ2-7 NA TRBV3-1 NA CASSPLGVQTGEQYF TGTGCCAGCAGCCCCCTCGGGGTACAAACAGGGGAGCAGTACTTC
TRBJ1-4 NA TRBV12-3/TRBV12-4 few CASSKGLSEKLFF TGTGCCAGCAGCAAAGGGCTCTCTGAAAAACTGTTTTTT
TRBJ2-5 TRBD2 TRBV11-2 few CASSSNNVGLAQETQYF TGTGCCAGCAGCTCAAACAACGTCGGACTAGCGCAAGAGACCCAGTACTTC